This T cell receptor beta chain was retrieved from a study of shared clonotypes between healthy human individuals. The count of this clone is one. Its cognate antigen is unknown. At one boundary the junction diverges from the germline segment, which might be a read error. Study results and limitations: Tissue TCR repertoires likely differ from these blood-only repertoires.

Methods used by the authors: With immunoSEQ giving junction-only sequences and no quality scores, filtering differed. This table comes from immunoSEQ multiplex PCR, and its TCRdb copy is limited to in-frame clones, with some not included. V, J and clone size were drawn from that table, and D and trimming were deduced from the DNA. The data show fewer than 700,000 clones, with around 78% seen just once and about 12% held by the top ten. CDR3 size: 12 residues. The germline gives CDR1 SGHNT, CDR2 YYREEE (reference sequence). The V call is TRBV5-4, the J call TRBJ1-4; tentatively, D is TRBD1 (6 bases). The sample comprised PBMCs. The source of this sequence is a woman aged 40 to 50 in good health. Some clones in this sample may be carry-over from other donors' samples. The chain's CDR3 is CASNLEGGKLFF. In DNA form, the CDR3 reads TGTGCCAGCAACTTGGAGGGGGGAAAACTGTTTTTT.